The rows below give T cell receptor beta chains drawn from one sample of a study of identical twins. TCRdb reprocessed the 5' RACE reads with MiXCR, giving one entry per CDR3 protein. The sample has roughly 700,000 distinct CDR3 sequences, around 8.6% seen once. This same sample was also taken into another study, of yellow fever vaccine responses in identical twins.

Sequencing used PBMCs. The receptor set was obtained from a woman aged 18-29 years in good health. Both conserved end residues are part of each CDR3. The D gene is left open where the match is weak. For some rows the clone size is stated as once, few or many, or as a class when expanded; others skip it.

V: TRBV29-1
D: .
J: TRBJ2-7
size: many
CDR3: CSVAMIPYEQYF
DNA: TGCAGCGTTGCGATGATCCCCTACGAGCAGTACTTC

V: TRBV19
D: TRBD2
J: TRBJ2-1
size: .
CDR3: CARTRLAGLSYNEQFF
DNA: TGTGCCAGAACGCGTCTAGCGGGGCTCTCCTACAATGAGCAGTTCTTC

V: TRBV6-1
D: .
J: TRBJ2-2
size: .
CDR3: CASRRVNSGNTGELFF
DNA: TGTGCCAGCCGCCGGGTAAACAGCGGGAACACCGGGGAGCTGTTTTTT

V: TRBV5-1
D: .
J: TRBJ2-7
size: .
CDR3: CASSLAGGSKNEQYF
DNA: TGCGCCAGCAGCTTGGCCGGGGGCAGTAAGAACGAGCAGTACTTC

V: TRBV7-9
D: .
J: TRBJ1-5
size: few
CDR3: CASSLGAGGNQPQHF
DNA: TGTGCCAGCAGCTTGGGGGCCGGAGGCAATCAGCCCCAGCATTTT

V: TRBV7-9
D: .
J: TRBJ2-2
size: few
CDR3: CASSLLRTMNTGELFF
DNA: TGTGCCAGCAGCTTACTACGGACGATGAACACCGGGGAGCTGTTTTTT

V: TRBV4-1
D: TRBD2
J: TRBJ2-4
size: .
CDR3: CASSQALSGASGNKNIQYF
DNA: TGCGCCAGCAGCCAAGCTCTAAGTGGGGCTAGCGGGAACAAAAACATTCAGTACTTC

V: TRBV4-3
D: TRBD1
J: TRBJ1-2
size: .
CDR3: CASSQDWDGQGFYGYTF
DNA: TGCGCCAGCAGCCAAGATTGGGACGGACAGGGTTTTTATGGCTACACCTTC

V: TRBV24-1
D: .
J: TRBJ2-3
size: .
CDR3: CATAGSTDTQYF
DNA: TGTGCCACCGCGGGGTCCACAGATACGCAGTATTTT

V: TRBV5-1
D: TRBD1
J: TRBJ1-5
size: .
CDR3: CASSLVGGVQPQHF
DNA: TGCGCCAGCAGCTTGGTAGGGGGCGTTCAGCCCCAGCATTTT

V: TRBV12-5
D: .
J: TRBJ2-7
size: many
CDR3: CASGFADRDTYEQYF
DNA: TGTGCTAGTGGTTTTGCGGACAGAGACACCTACGAGCAGTACTTC

V: TRBV28
D: .
J: TRBJ2-7
size: few
CDR3: CASSLPRGISEQYF
DNA: TGTGCCAGCAGTTTACCCAGGGGAATATCCGAGCAGTACTTC

V: TRBV11-2
D: .
J: TRBJ2-2
size: .
CDR3: CASSLGVGYWGRRNFTGELFF
DNA: TGTGCCAGCAGCTTAGGTGTAGGATATTGGGGTCGGCGGAACTTCACCGGGGAGCTGTTTTTT

V: TRBV5-1
D: TRBD2
J: TRBJ2-1
size: few
CDR3: CASSLGTSGGAGYNEQFF
DNA: TGCGCCAGCAGCTTGGGGACTAGCGGGGGGGCCGGCTACAATGAGCAGTTCTTC

V: TRBV7-3
D: TRBD2
J: TRBJ2-5
size: .
CDR3: CASSPGTSGGRETQYF
DNA: TGTGCCAGCAGCCCCGGGACTAGCGGGGGTCGAGAGACCCAGTACTTC

V: TRBV5-1
D: .
J: TRBJ2-6
size: .
CDR3: CASSPVATSGANVLTF
DNA: TGCGCCAGCAGCCCTGTGGCTACCTCTGGGGCCAACGTCCTGACTTTC

V: TRBV14
D: .
J: TRBJ2-7
size: few
CDR3: CASSQVNERGEQYF
DNA: TGTGCCAGCAGCCAAGTAAATGAGCGAGGCGAGCAGTACTTC

V: TRBV5-1
D: .
J: TRBJ2-2
size: many
CDR3: CASSLERVPGELFF
DNA: TGCGCCAGCAGCTTGGAAAGGGTCCCCGGGGAGCTGTTTTTT

V: TRBV27
D: .
J: TRBJ2-7
size: few
CDR3: CASSPGPQKSPYEQYF
DNA: TGTGCCAGCTCCCCGGGACCCCAGAAATCACCCTACGAGCAGTACTTC

V: TRBV28
D: .
J: TRBJ2-7
size: many
CDR3: CASSFVAEQYF
DNA: TGTGCCAGCAGTTTCGTGGCTGAACAGTACTTC

V: TRBV5-1
D: TRBD1
J: TRBJ2-5
size: few
CDR3: CASSDQGQGGETQYF
DNA: TGCGCCAGCAGCGACCAGGGACAGGGCGGAGAGACCCAGTACTTC

V: TRBV10-3
D: TRBD2
J: TRBJ2-1
size: many
CDR3: CATSNLAGANNEQFF
DNA: TGTGCCACCTCGAATTTGGCGGGAGCCAACAATGAGCAGTTCTTC

V: TRBV9
D: TRBD1
J: TRBJ2-1
size: .
CDR3: CASSPAGTVGNEQFF
DNA: TGTGCCAGCAGCCCCGCCGGGACAGTAGGTAATGAGCAGTTCTTC

V: TRBV10-3
D: .
J: TRBJ1-5
size: .
CDR3: CAIAGQTNQPQHF
DNA: TGTGCCATCGCCGGACAAACTAATCAGCCCCAGCATTTT

V: TRBV6-1
D: TRBD1
J: TRBJ2-5
size: .
CDR3: CASTKGSGGETQYF
DNA: TGTGCCAGCACGAAAGGGTCAGGGGGAGAGACCCAGTACTTC

V: TRBV5-8
D: .
J: TRBJ2-1
size: .
CDR3: CASSALTSLPYNEQFF
DNA: TGTGCCAGCAGCGCCCTCACTAGTCTACCTTACAATGAGCAGTTCTTC

V: TRBV13
D: .
J: TRBJ2-7
size: .
CDR3: CASSLGLNGAEQYF
DNA: TGTGCCAGCAGCTTAGGCCTGAACGGGGCCGAGCAGTACTTC

V: TRBV5-1
D: TRBD2
J: TRBJ2-3
size: few
CDR3: CASSSERGPTDTQYF
DNA: TGCGCCAGCAGCTCGGAGCGGGGACCCACAGATACGCAGTATTTT

V: TRBV11-1
D: .
J: TRBJ2-7
size: few
CDR3: CASSKRDRSYEQYF
DNA: TGTGCCAGCAGTAAACGGGACCGCTCCTACGAGCAGTACTTC

V: TRBV5-6
D: TRBD1
J: TRBJ1-5
size: few
CDR3: CASSFGTAPNQPQHF
DNA: TGTGCCAGCAGCTTCGGGACAGCACCCAATCAGCCCCAGCATTTT

V: TRBV5-1
D: TRBD1
J: TRBJ2-7
size: few
CDR3: CASSFGTADEQYF
DNA: TGCGCCAGCAGCTTTGGGACAGCGGACGAGCAGTACTTC

V: TRBV23-1
D: .
J: TRBJ2-2
size: many
CDR3: CASGTRLNTGELFF
DNA: TGCGCCAGCGGAACCCGACTCAACACCGGGGAGCTGTTTTTT

V: TRBV20-1
D: TRBD2
J: TRBJ2-1
size: few
CDR3: CSAGRGLAAANEQFF
DNA: TGCAGTGCGGGGAGGGGACTAGCTGCAGCCAATGAGCAGTTCTTC

V: TRBV5-1
D: TRBD2
J: TRBJ2-5
size: few
CDR3: CASRRDYGSAETQYF
DNA: TGCGCCAGCAGGAGGGACTACGGTAGTGCAGAGACCCAGTACTTC

V: TRBV6-2/TRBV6-3
D: .
J: TRBJ2-5
size: many
CDR3: CASSYSSHNQYF
DNA: TGTGCCAGCAGTTACTCGAGTCATAACCAGTACTTC

V: TRBV19
D: .
J: TRBJ2-7
size: .
CDR3: CASTRDDSYEQYF
DNA: TGTGCCAGTACGCGGGACGACTCCTACGAGCAGTACTTC

V: TRBV7-2
D: .
J: TRBJ2-7
size: few
CDR3: CASSQTRGTAYEQYF
DNA: TGTGCCAGCAGCCAGACACGGGGGACCGCCTACGAGCAGTACTTC

V: TRBV11-2
D: TRBD2
J: TRBJ2-1
size: .
CDR3: CASSPFSGRLEQFF
DNA: TGTGCCAGCAGCCCCTTTAGCGGGAGATTAGAGCAGTTCTTC

V: TRBV20-1
D: TRBD1
J: TRBJ1-2
size: .
CDR3: CSARVRDSRGYTF
DNA: TGCAGTGCTAGAGTAAGGGACAGCCGTGGCTACACCTTC

V: TRBV12-3/TRBV12-4
D: .
J: TRBJ2-5
size: many
CDR3: CASSPTDYVEETQYF
DNA: TGTGCCAGCAGTCCGACGGACTATGTGGAAGAGACCCAGTACTTC

V: TRBV20-1
D: .
J: TRBJ1-5
size: many
CDR3: CSASLQGGGDQPQHF
DNA: TGCAGTGCTAGTTTGCAGGGCGGAGGAGATCAGCCCCAGCATTTT

V: TRBV29-1
D: TRBD2
J: TRBJ2-7
size: many
CDR3: CSVEDLGGTYEQYF
DNA: TGCAGCGTTGAAGATCTGGGGGGGACCTACGAGCAGTACTTC

V: TRBV2
D: .
J: TRBJ2-5
size: few
CDR3: CASSEGPNQETQYF
DNA: TGTGCCAGCAGTGAGGGACCCAACCAAGAGACCCAGTACTTC

V: TRBV29-1
D: .
J: TRBJ2-3
size: many
CDR3: CSVDGHLDTQYF
DNA: TGCAGCGTTGACGGGCATCTAGATACGCAGTATTTT

V: TRBV6-5
D: .
J: TRBJ2-4
size: few
CDR3: CASSYRGQGLNIQYF
DNA: TGTGCCAGCAGTTATCGGGGGCAGGGACTGAACATTCAGTACTTC

V: TRBV14
D: TRBD1
J: TRBJ2-2
size: many
CDR3: CASIPGTAPGELFF
DNA: TGTGCCAGCATCCCAGGGACAGCACCCGGGGAGCTGTTTTTT

V: TRBV12-3/TRBV12-4
D: .
J: TRBJ2-2
size: few
CDR3: CASSLALGTTANTGELFF
DNA: TGTGCCAGCAGTTTAGCGCTAGGGACAACTGCGAACACCGGGGAGCTGTTTTTT

V: TRBV6-5
D: TRBD2
J: TRBJ2-2
size: .
CDR3: CASRLERGKGELFF
DNA: TGTGCCAGCAGACTCGAGCGGGGGAAGGGGGAGCTGTTTTTT

V: TRBV5-1
D: .
J: TRBJ2-1
size: many
CDR3: CASSLGESSYNEQFF
DNA: TGCGCCAGCAGCTTGGGGGAAAGCTCCTACAATGAGCAGTTCTTC

V: TRBV14
D: TRBD2
J: TRBJ2-1
size: few
CDR3: CASSTRTSGRADEQFF
DNA: TGTGCCAGCAGCACTCGGACTAGCGGGAGGGCCGATGAGCAGTTCTTC

V: TRBV12-3/TRBV12-4
D: .
J: TRBJ2-1
size: few
CDR3: CASSPGGAGAYNEQFF
DNA: TGTGCCAGCAGTCCAGGGGGGGCCGGGGCCTACAATGAGCAGTTCTTC

V: TRBV7-9
D: .
J: TRBJ2-5
size: few
CDR3: CASSPRRAQETQYF
DNA: TGTGCCAGCAGCCCCCGGCGGGCCCAAGAGACCCAGTACTTC

V: TRBV6-2/TRBV6-3
D: TRBD1
J: TRBJ1-2
size: .
CDR3: CASRPGQDSDGYTF
DNA: TGTGCCAGCAGACCGGGACAGGACTCCGATGGCTACACCTTC

V: TRBV9
D: TRBD1
J: TRBJ2-7
size: few
CDR3: CASSVGPPGTGFIYEQYF
DNA: TGTGCCAGCAGCGTAGGTCCCCCCGGGACAGGGTTTATCTACGAGCAGTACTTC

V: TRBV5-1
D: TRBD1
J: TRBJ2-4
size: few
CDR3: CASSGDRVKNIQYF
DNA: TGCGCCAGCAGCGGGGACAGAGTAAAAAACATTCAGTACTTC

V: TRBV27
D: .
J: TRBJ2-3
size: many
CDR3: CASSPFWSTDTQYF
DNA: TGTGCCAGCAGCCCCTTTTGGAGCACAGATACGCAGTATTTT

V: TRBV5-1
D: TRBD2
J: TRBJ2-3
size: few
CDR3: CASNRGSSGSLRTDTQYF
DNA: TGCGCCAGTAATCGGGGGTCTAGCGGGAGTTTGCGCACAGATACGCAGTATTTT